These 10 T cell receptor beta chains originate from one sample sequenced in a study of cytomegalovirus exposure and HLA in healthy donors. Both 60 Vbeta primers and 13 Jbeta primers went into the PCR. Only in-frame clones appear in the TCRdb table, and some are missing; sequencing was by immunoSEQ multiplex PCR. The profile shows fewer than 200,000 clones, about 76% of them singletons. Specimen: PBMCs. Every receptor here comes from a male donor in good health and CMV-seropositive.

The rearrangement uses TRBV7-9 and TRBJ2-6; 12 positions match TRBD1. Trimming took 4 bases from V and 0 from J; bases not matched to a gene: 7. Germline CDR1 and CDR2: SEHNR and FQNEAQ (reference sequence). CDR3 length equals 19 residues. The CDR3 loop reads CASSSYGTGGNSGANVLTF. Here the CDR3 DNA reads TGTGCCAGCAGCTCGTACGGGACAGGGGGCAACTCTGGGGCCAACGTCCTGACTTTC.

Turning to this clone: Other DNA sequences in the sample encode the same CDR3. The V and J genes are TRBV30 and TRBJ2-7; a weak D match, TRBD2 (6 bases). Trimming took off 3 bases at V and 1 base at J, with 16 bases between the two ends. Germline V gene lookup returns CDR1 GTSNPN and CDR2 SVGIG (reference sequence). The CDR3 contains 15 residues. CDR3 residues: CAWRGGPSASYEQYF. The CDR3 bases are TGTGCCTGGAGGGGGGGACCCTCTGCTTCCTACGAGCAGTACTTC.

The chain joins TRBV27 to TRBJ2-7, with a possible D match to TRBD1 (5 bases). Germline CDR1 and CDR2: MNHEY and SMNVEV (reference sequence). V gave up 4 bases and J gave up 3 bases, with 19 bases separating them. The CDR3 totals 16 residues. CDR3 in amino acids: CASSYGAYRPIYEQYF. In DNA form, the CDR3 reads TGTGCCAGCAGTTATGGCGCCTACAGGCCGATCTACGAGCAGTACTTC.

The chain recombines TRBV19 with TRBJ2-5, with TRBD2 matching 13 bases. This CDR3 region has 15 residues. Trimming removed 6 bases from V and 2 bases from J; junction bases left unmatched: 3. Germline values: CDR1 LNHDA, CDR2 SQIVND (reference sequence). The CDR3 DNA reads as TGTGCCAGTAGGCGGACTAGCGGGGGACAAGAGACCCAGTACTTC. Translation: CASRRTSGGQETQYF. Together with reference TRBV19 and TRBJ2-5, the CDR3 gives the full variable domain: DGGITQSPKYLFRKEGQNVTLSCEQNLNHDAMYWYRQDPGQGLRLIYYSQIVNDFQKGDIAEGYSVSREKKESFPLTVTSAQKNPTAFYLCASRRTSGGQETQYFGPGTRLLVL.

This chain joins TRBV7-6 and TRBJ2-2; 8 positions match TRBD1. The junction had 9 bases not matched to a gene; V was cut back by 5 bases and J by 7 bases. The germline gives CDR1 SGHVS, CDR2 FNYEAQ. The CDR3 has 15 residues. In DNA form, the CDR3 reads TGTGCCAGCAGCCCAAGCAGGGGGCCGGACGGGGAGCTGTTTTTT. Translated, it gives CASSPSRGPDGELFF.

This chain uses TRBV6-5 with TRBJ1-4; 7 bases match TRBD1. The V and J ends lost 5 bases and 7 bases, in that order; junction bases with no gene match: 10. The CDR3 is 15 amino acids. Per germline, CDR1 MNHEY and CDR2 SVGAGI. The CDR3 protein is CASSQKGQISEKLFF. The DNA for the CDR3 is TGTGCCAGCAGTCAAAAGGGACAGATTAGTGAAAAACTGTTTTTT.

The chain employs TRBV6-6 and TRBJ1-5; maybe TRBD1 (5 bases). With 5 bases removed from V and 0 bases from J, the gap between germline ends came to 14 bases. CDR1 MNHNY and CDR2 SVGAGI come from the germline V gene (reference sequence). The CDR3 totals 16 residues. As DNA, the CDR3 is TGTGCCAGCAGTCCTCGACAGATTAATAGCAATCAGCCCCAGCATTTT. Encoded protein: CASSPRQINSNQPQHF.

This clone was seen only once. This chain's CDR3 is CAGGVGETQYF. Written as DNA, the CDR3 is TGTGCCGGCGGGGTTGGAGAGACCCAGTACTTC. The V call is TRBV2, the J call TRBJ2-5; a possible D gene is TRBD2 (6 bases). The CDR3 runs 11 residues. The V gene lost 11 bases and the J gene lost 4 bases, with 11 bases spanning the gap. CDR1 is SNHLY and CDR2 is FYNNEI in the germline V gene.

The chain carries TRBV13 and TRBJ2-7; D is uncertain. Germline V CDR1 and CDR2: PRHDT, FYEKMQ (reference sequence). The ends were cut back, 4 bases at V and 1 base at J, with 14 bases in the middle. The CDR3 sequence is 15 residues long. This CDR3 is CASSSSHRLSYEQYF. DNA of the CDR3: TGTGCCAGCAGCTCCTCTCACAGATTGTCCTACGAGCAGTACTTC.

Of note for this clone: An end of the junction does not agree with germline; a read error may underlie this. The CDR3 loop reads CASTLDSINYGYTF. The CDR3 DNA reads TGTGCCAGCACCTTGGACAGTATTAACTATGGCTACACCTTC. The chain carries TRBV5-8 and TRBJ1-2, with TRBD1 as a possible D gene (6 bases). This CDR3 is built from 14 residues. From germline, CDR1 is SGHTS and CDR2 YDEGEE.